The T cell receptor (beta chain) described here comes from a study of blood T cell repertoires in COVID-19 (dated by TCRdb to the early 2020s). Describing the broader study: The collaborator samples originated in the United States, Italy and Spain and spanned the acute and convalescent phases of COVID-19. The material from the prospective study consisted of cDNA or gDNA derived from T cells, B-cell-depleted T cells, or PBMCs. Deeply sampled blood TCRbeta repertoires from subjects exposed to, actively infected with, or recovered from COVID-19 were included in the dataset. A freely available public database, intended as a resource for researchers studying the immune response to SARS-CoV-2, is where the repertoires were released. Samples came from the ongoing ImmuneRACE study (first 160 participants) plus 1,254 subjects from 6 global collaborators. The sample metadata nearly always contained a de-identified subject ID, COVID-19 status, age in years and sex. Where available, HLA class I and class II types were obtained from metadata supplied by the sample provider rather than from assay-based typing. The paper as a whole reports these results and caveats: Clinical and demographic metadata were provided uncurated, with the amount varying by source and participant.

Collaborating institutions collected whole blood in K2EDTA tubes following their own protocols. For TCRbeta analysis, collaborators shipped samples in one of three forms: frozen whole blood, isolated PBMCs, or DNA extracted from either of those sample types. A note on this clone: This clone's antigen is unknown. Per-base quality was not reported, and no clone a single base away is much larger than it.

TCRbeta CDR3 regions were amplified from genomic DNA using the immunoSEQ Assay, a bias-controlled multiplex PCR. The original methods were these. The number of nucleated cells in each sample was estimated from the amplification of reference gene primers within the assay. To quantify the absolute abundance of each unique TCRbeta CDR3 rearrangement, sequence reads were collapsed and filtered. Productive Simpson clonality was computed per sample as the square root of Simpson's diversity index over productive rearrangements. Imported from immuneACCESS, the table was reduced by TCRdb to in-frame sequences with V and J called. These copies leave out some clones; in studies compared against another copy, an unresolved V gene accounts for under half, and the cause of the remainder is not known. D and trimming were read from the DNA, whereas the V and J calls and clone size are those reported in that table. The sample has under 150,000 clones on record, around 81% of them singletons. Together, the top ten hold 9.5% to 14% of the sample.

The source is a human donor in a cohort sampled during active COVID-19. The sample taken for sequencing was peripheral blood.

The CDR3 protein is CASSLTSIAVVAKNIQYF. The nucleotides are TGTGCCAGCAGCCTCACGTCAATAGCCGTTGTAGCCAAAAACATTCAGTACTTC. The chain was built from TRBV7-8 and TRBJ2-4; confidence is insufficient to name the D gene. V sheds 5 bases and J sheds 0 bases, leaving 20 bases between their ends. The CDR3 contains 18 residues, cysteine and phenylalanine counted. Only CDR3 DNA is held: 54 bases, read in frame from base 1. CDR1 and CDR2 (SGHVS, FQNEAQ) derive from the germline V gene. The CDR3, completed at both ends by the reference TRBV7-8 and TRBJ2-4 genes, gives the full variable domain GAGVSQSPRYKVAKRGQDVALRCDPISGHVSLFWYQQALGQGPEFLTYFQNEAQLDKSGLPSDRFFAERPEGSVSTLKIQRTQQEDSAVYLCASSLTSIAVVAKNIQYFGAGTRLSVL.